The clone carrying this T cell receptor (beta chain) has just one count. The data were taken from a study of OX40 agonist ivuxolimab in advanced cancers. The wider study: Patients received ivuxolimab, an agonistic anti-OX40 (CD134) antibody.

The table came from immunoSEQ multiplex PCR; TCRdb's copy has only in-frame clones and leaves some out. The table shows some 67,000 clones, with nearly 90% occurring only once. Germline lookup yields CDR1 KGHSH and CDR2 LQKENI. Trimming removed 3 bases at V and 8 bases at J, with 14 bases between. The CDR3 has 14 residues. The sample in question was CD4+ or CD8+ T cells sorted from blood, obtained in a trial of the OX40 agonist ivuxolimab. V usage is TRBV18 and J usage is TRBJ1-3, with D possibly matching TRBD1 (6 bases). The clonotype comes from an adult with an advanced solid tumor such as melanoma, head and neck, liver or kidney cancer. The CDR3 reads CASSPRGAFDTIYF. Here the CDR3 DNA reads TGTGCCAGCTCACCTCGGGGGGCTTTTGACACCATATATTTT. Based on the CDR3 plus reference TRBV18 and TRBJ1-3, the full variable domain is NAGVMQNPRHLVRRRGQEARLRCSPMKGHSHVYWYRQLPEEGLKFMVYLQKENIIDESGMPKERFSAEFPKEGPSILRIQQVVRGDSAAYFCASSPRGAFDTIYFGEGSWLTVV.